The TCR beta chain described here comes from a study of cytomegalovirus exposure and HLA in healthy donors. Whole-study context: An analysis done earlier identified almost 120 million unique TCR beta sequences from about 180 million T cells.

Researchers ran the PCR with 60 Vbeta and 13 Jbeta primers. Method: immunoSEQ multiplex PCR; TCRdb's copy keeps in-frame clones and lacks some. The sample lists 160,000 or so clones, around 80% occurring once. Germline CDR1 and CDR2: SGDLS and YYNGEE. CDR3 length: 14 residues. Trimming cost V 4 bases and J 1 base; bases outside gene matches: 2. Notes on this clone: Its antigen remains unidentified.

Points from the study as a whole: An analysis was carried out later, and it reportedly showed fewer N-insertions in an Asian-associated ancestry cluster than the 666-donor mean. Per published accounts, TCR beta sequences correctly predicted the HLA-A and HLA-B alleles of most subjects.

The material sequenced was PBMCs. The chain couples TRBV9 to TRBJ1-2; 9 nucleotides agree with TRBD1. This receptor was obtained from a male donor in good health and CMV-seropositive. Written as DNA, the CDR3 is TGTGCCAGCAGCCCGACAGGGGGTAACTATGGCTACACCTTC. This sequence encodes CASSPTGGNYGYTF. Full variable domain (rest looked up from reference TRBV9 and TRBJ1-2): DSGVTQTPKHLITATGQRVTLRCSPRSGDLSVYWYQQSLDQGLQFLIQYYNGEERAKGNILERFSAQQFPDLHSELNLSSLELGDSALYFCASSPTGGNYGYTFGSGTRLTVV.